Below are 7 T cell receptor beta chains sequenced from a single sample in a study of cytomegalovirus exposure and HLA in healthy donors. Primers for the PCR totalled 60 Vbeta and 13 Jbeta. Clones were read by immunoSEQ multiplex PCR, and TCRdb kept only the in-frame ones, dropping some. The sample lists 130,000 to 150,000 clones, about 74% occurring once. The sequencing input was PBMCs. The source of these receptors is a woman aged 50 to 60 in good health and CMV-seronegative.

The chain uses TRBV10-3 and TRBJ2-1, with 9 bases fitting TRBD2. Germline V CDR1 and CDR2: ENHRY, SYGVKD. This CDR3 is built from 14 residues. The J segment lost 9 bases and the V segment lost 5 bases, leaving 8 bases of the junction unmatched. The CDR3 DNA sequence: TGTGCCATCAGTCTTTTACTAGCGGGCGGTGAGCAGTTCTTC. Translating gives CAISLLLAGGEQFF.

V gene TRBV19 combines with J gene TRBJ1-4; D gene unclear. The V end was cut by 3 bases, the J end by 3 bases, with 8 bases between. CDR1 is LNHDA, CDR2 SQIVND, per germline (reference sequence). This CDR3 contains 14 residues. The CDR3 is CASSIRKANEKLFF. CDR3 sequence (DNA): TGTGCCAGTAGTATCAGGAAAGCTAATGAAAAACTGTTTTTT.

This sequence joins TRBV7-2 and TRBJ1-2; D unclear. This CDR3 has 14 residues. The V end lost 5 bases, the J end lost 8 bases, and 18 bases lay between the germline ends. Germline assignment: CDR1 SGHTA and CDR2 FQGNSA. CDR3 sequence reads: CASSPASAAKGYTF. The CDR3 DNA sequence: TGTGCCAGCAGCCCCGCGTCGGCAGCGAAGGGCTACACCTTC.

V and J are TRBV5-1 and TRBJ2-5; 12 bases match TRBD2. Germline V CDR1 and CDR2: SGHRS, YFSETQ. J gave up 1 base and V 4 bases, and 5 bases lay outside the gene matches. The CDR3 is made up of 16 amino acids. The CDR3 sequence: CASSLRTSGAQETQYF. CDR3 sequence (DNA): TGCGCCAGCAGCCTTAGGACTAGCGGGGCCCAAGAGACCCAGTACTTC.

CDR3 nucleotide sequence: TGTGCCAGCAGTCCGCGGGGGGGGACCTACAATGAGCAGTTCTTC. It translates to CASSPRGGTYNEQFF. This chain uses TRBV27 with TRBJ2-1; the match to TRBD2 covers 9 bases. This CDR3 spans 15 amino acids. V shed 5 bases and J 2 bases; nucleotides not matched to a gene: 4. From germline, CDR1 is MNHEY and CDR2 SMNVEV (reference sequence).

The rearrangement links TRBV9 to TRBJ2-3, with TRBD2 matching over 8 bases. This CDR3 contains 15 residues. Looked up from germline, CDR1 is SGDLS and CDR2 is YYNGEE. Losses at the gene ends were 2 bases for V and 4 bases for J; bases not matched to a gene: 6. CDR3 nucleotides: TGTGCCAGCAGCGTGGGGACTAGGGGTTCAGATACGCAGTATTTT. It is translated as CASSVGTRGSDTQYF.

The DNA for the CDR3 is TGTGCCAGCAGCCAAGAGGGAACGGGGGGGCCACAAGAGACCCAGTACTTC. Amino acid sequence: CASSQEGTGGPQETQYF. This sequence joins TRBV4-2 and TRBJ2-5, with 8 bases matching TRBD2. CDR3 length: 17 amino acids. V was clipped by 0 bases and J by 2 bases; unmatched bases: 8. Germline CDR1 LGHNA, CDR2 YNFKEQ.